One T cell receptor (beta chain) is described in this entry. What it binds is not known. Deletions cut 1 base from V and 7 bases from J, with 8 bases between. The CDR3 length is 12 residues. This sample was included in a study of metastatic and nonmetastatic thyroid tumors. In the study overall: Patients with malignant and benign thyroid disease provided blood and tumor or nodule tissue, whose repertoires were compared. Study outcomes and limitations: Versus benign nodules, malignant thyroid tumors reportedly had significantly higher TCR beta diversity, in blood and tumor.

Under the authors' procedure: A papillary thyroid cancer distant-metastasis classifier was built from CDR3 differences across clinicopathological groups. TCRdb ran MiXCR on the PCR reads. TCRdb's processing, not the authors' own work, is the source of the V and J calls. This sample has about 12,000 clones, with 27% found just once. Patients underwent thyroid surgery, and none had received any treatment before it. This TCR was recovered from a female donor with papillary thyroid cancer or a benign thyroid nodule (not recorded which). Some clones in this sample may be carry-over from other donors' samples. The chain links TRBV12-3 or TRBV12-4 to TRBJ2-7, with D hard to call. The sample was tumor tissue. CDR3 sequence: CASSLGVREQYF. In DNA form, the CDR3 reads TGTGCCAGCAGTTTAGGGGTTCGTGAGCAGTACTTC.